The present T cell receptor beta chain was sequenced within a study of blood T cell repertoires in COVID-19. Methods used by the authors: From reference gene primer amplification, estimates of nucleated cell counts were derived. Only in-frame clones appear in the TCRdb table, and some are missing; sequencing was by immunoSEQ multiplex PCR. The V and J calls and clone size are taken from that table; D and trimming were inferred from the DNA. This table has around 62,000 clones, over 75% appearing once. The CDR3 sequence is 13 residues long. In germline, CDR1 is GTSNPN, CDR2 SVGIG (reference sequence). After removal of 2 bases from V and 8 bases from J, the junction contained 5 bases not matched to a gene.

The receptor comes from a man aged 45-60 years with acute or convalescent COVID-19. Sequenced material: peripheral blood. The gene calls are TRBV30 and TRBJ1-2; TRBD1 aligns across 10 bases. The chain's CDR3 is CAWSLGTGAGYTF. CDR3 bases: TGTGCCTGGAGTTTAGGGACAGGGGCCGGCTACACCTTC.